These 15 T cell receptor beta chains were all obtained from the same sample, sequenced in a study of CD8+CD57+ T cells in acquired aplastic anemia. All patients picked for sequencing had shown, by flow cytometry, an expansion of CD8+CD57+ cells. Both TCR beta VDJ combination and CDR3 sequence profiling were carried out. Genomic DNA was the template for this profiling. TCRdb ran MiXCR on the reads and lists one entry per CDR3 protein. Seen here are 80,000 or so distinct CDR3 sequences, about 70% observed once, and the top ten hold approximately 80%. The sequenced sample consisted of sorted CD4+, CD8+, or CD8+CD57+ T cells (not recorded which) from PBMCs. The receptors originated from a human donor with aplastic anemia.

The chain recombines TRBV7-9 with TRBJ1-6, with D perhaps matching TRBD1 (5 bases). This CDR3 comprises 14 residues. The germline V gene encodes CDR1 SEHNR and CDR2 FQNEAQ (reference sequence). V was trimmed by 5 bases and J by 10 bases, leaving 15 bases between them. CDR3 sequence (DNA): TGTGCCAGCAGCCCGGGGGACGTGGGATCACCCCTCCACTTT. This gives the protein CASSPGDVGSPLHF.

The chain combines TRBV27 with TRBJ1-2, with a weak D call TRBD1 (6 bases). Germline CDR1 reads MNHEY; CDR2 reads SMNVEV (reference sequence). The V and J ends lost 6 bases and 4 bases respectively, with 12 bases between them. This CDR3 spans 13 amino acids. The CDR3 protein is CASRRGGLYGYTF. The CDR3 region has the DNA TGTGCCAGCAGGCGGGGGGGGCTCTATGGCTACACCTTC.

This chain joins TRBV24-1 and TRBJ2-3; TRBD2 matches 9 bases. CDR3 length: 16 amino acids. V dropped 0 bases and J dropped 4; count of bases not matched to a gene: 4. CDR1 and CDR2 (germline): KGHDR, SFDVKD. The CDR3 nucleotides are TGTGCCACCAGTGATTTGGCTAGCGGGAAACCAGATACGCAGTATTTT. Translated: CATSDLASGKPDTQYF.

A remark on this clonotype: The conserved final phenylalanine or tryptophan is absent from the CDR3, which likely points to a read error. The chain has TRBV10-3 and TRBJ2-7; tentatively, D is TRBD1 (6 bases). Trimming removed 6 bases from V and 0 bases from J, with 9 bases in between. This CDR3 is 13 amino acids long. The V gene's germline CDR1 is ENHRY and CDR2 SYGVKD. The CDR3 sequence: CAISRDTSYEQYL. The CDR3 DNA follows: TGTGCCATCAGCCGGGACACCTCCTACGAGCAGTACCTC.

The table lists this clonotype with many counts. The CDR3 is CASGTVNNQPQHF. The CDR3 DNA sequence: TGTGCCTCGGGGACAGTGAACAATCAGCCCCAGCATTTT. The chain has TRBV9 and TRBJ1-5; 7 bases align to TRBD1. Germline CDR1 reads SGDLS; CDR2 reads YYNGEE. The ends lost 10 bases at V and 3 bases at J; junction bases unmatched: 7. This CDR3 spans 13 amino acids.

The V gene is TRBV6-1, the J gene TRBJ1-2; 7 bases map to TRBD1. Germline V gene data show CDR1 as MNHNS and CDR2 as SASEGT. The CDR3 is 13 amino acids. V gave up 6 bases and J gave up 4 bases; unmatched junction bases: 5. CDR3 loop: CASSQEGAYGYTF. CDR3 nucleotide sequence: TGTGCCAGCAGCCAGGAGGGGGCCTATGGCTACACCTTC.

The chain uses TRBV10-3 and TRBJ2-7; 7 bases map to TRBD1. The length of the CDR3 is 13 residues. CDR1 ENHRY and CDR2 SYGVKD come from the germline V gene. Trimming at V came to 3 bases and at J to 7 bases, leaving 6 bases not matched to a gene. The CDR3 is CAISDYSGGEQYF. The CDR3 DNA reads TGTGCCATCAGTGATTACTCAGGGGGAGAGCAGTACTTC.

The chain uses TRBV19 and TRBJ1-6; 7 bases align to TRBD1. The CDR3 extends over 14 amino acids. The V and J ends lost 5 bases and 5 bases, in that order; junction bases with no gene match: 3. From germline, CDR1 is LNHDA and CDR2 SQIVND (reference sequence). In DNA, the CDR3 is TGTGCCAGTAGTTCGGGACAGAATAATTCACCCCTCCACTTT. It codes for CASSSGQNNSPLHF.

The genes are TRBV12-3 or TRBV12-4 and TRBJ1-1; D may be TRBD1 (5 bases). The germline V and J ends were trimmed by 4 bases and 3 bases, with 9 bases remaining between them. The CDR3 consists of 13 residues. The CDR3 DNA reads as TGTGCCAGCAGTTCGGACATGGACACTGAAGCTTTCTTT. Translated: CASSSDMDTEAFF.

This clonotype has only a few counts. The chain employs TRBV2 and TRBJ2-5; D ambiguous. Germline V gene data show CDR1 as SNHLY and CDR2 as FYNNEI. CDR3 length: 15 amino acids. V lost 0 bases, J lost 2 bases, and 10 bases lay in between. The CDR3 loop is CASSEAPTLQETQYF. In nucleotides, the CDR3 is TGTGCCAGCAGTGAAGCCCCGACACTTCAAGAGACCCAGTACTTC.

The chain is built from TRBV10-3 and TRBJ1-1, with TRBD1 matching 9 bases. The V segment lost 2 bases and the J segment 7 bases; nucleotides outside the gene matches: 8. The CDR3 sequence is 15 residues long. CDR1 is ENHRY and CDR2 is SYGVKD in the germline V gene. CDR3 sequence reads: CAISEAPGQGFEAFF. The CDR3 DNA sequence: TGTGCCATCAGTGAGGCACCGGGACAGGGCTTTGAAGCTTTCTTT.

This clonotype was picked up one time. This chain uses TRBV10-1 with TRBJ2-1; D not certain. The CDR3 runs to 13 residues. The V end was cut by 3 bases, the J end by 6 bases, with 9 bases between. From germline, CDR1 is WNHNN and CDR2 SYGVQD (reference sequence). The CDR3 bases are TGCGCCAGCAGTGACCCGGCGCTCAATGAGCAGTTCTTC. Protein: CASSDPALNEQFF.

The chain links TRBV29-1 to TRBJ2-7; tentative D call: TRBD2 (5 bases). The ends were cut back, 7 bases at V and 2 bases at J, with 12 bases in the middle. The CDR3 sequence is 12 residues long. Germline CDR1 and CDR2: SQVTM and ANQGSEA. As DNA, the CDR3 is TGCAGCGCTGAGACGGGGACCTACGAGCAGTACTTC. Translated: CSAETGTYEQYF.

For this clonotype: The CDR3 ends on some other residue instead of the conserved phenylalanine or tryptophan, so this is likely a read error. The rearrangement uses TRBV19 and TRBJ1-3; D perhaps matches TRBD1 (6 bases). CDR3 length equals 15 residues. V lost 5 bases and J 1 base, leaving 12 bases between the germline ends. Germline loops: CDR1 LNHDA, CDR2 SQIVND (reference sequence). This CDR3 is CASSQNTGSGNTIYL. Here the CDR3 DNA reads TGTGCCAGTAGTCAAAATACAGGGTCTGGAAACACCATATATTTG.

In nucleotides, the CDR3 is TGTGCCATCAGCGTCCGGGACCGAACCTACGAGCAGTACTTC. This gives the protein CAISVRDRTYEQYF. V usage is TRBV10-3 and J usage is TRBJ2-7, with D perhaps TRBD1 or TRBD2 (5 bases each). The CDR3 totals 14 residues. Trimming took 6 bases from V and 2 from J, leaving 14 bases between them. Germline lookup yields CDR1 ENHRY and CDR2 SYGVKD.